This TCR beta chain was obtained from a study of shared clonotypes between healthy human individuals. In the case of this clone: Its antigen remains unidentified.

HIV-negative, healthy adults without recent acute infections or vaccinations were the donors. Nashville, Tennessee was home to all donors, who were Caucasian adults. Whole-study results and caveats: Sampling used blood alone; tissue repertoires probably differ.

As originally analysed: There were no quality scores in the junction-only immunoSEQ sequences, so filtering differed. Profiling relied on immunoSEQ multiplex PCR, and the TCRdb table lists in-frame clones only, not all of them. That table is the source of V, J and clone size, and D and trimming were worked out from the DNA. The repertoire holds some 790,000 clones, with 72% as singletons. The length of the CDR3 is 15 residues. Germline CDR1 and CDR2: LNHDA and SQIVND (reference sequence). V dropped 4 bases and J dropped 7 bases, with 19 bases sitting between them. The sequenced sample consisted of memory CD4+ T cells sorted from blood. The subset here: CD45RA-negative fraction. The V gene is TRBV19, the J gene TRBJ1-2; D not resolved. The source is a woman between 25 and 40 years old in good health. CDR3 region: CASSNPGAPVPGYTF. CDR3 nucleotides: TGTGCCAGTAGTAACCCCGGAGCACCTGTTCCTGGCTACACCTTC. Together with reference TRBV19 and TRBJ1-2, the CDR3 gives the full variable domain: DGGITQSPKYLFRKEGQNVTLSCEQNLNHDAMYWYRQDPGQGLRLIYYSQIVNDFQKGDIAEGYSVSREKKESFPLTVTSAQKNPTAFYLCASSNPGAPVPGYTFGSGTRLTVV.